Here is one T cell receptor (beta chain) with its context. Libraries were prepared by immunoSEQ multiplex PCR; TCRdb keeps only in-frame clonotypes and omits some of them. The sample lists 110,000 to 150,000 clones; 87% were seen once. These data are taken from a study of blood T cell repertoires in COVID-19. Study as a whole: T cells, B-cell-depleted T cells, or PBMCs provided the cDNA or gDNA that served as material.

CDR1 and CDR2 (germline): SGHAT, FQNNGV. The trim removed 0 bases at V and 2 bases at J, leaving 4 bases unmatched. CDR3 length: 15 amino acids. Individuals aged roughly 18 to 95 years were recruited from approximately 24 US areas. The gene calls are TRBV11-2 and TRBJ2-7, with 7 bases identical to TRBD1. Sequencing was performed on PBMCs or T cells enriched from blood (not recorded which). The clonotype originates from a man aged 60 to 69 who had recovered from COVID-19. This CDR3 reads CASSLEGTATYEQYF. The CDR3, as DNA: TGTGCCAGCAGCTTAGAGGGGACAGCAACCTACGAGCAGTACTTC. The full variable domain, in which reference TRBV11-2 and TRBJ2-7 provide the parts outside the CDR3, is EAGVAQSPRYKIIEKRQSVAFWCNPISGHATLYWYQQILGQGPKLLIQFQNNGVVDDSQLPKDRFSAERLKGVDSTLKIQPAKLEDSAVYLCASSLEGTATYEQYFGPGTRLTVT.